This T cell receptor (beta chain) was identified during a study of OX40 agonist ivuxolimab in advanced cancers. Generated by immunoSEQ multiplex PCR, the TCRdb table keeps only in-frame clones and is missing some. The table has 55,000 to 65,000 clones, roughly 84% seen once. V lost 0 bases and J lost 8; bases outside the gene matches: 2. The CDR3 has 13 residues. Per germline, CDR1 SGDLS and CDR2 YYNGEE. Sequenced material: CD4+ or CD8+ T cells sorted from blood, taken in a trial of the OX40 agonist ivuxolimab. This sequence joins TRBV9 and TRBJ1-1, with 9 bases identical to TRBD1. The sequence was obtained from an adult with an advanced solid tumor such as melanoma, head and neck, liver or kidney cancer. CDR3 residues: CASSVADRGEAFF. CDR3 bases: TGTGCCAGCAGCGTAGCGGACAGGGGAGAAGCTTTCTTT.